The 12 T cell receptor beta chains presented below share a single source sample, sequenced in a study of PD-L1 blockade in urothelial cancer (dated by TCRdb to 2016 to 2017). Library preparation was by the immunoSEQ multiplex PCR assay. TCRdb mirrors the immuneACCESS table, restricted to in-frame sequences. Some clones are absent from its copies; in checked studies, under half trace to an unresolved V gene, and the reason for the others is unknown. The sample table lists around 53,000 clones, approximately 80% of them with a count of one. Roughly 5% of the sample is held by the ten biggest clonotypes. The sample consisted of PBMCs, taken around atezolizumab (anti-PD-L1) treatment. The source is a man aged 35 to 55 with urothelial cancer.

The chain links TRBV28 to TRBJ2-7, with D perhaps matching TRBD1 (6 bases). Germline lookup yields CDR1 MDHEN and CDR2 SYDVKM. The ends were cut back, 3 bases at V and 5 bases at J, with 14 bases in the middle. The CDR3 runs to 14 residues. CDR3 coding DNA: TGTGCCAGCAGTTTTCCGGCAGGGGCTAACGAGCAGTACTTC. This sequence encodes CASSFPAGANEQYF.

CDR3 DNA sequence: TGTGCCAGCAGCGGGACACGGGGTACAGATACGCAGTATTTT. Protein sequence: CASSGTRGTDTQYF. The chain has TRBV6-6 and TRBJ2-3, with D possibly TRBD1 on 6 matching bases. The V end was cut by 6 bases, the J end by 3 bases, with 13 bases between. Germline-derived CDR1 and CDR2 are MNHNY and SVGAGI (reference sequence). This CDR3 has 14 amino acids.

The rearrangement links TRBV19 to TRBJ2-5, with 8 bases identical to TRBD1. The CDR3 runs to 13 residues. With 3 bases clipped from V and 7 bases from J, the junction kept 4 bases outside the gene matches. CDR1 and CDR2 (germline): LNHDA, SQIVND (reference sequence). The CDR3 loop reads CASSIPQGGTQYF. The CDR3 DNA reads TGTGCCAGTAGTATCCCACAGGGGGGGACCCAGTACTTC. The whole variable domain, remainder taken from reference TRBV19 and TRBJ2-5, is DGGITQSPKYLFRKEGQNVTLSCEQNLNHDAMYWYRQDPGQGLRLIYYSQIVNDFQKGDIAEGYSVSREKKESFPLTVTSAQKNPTAFYLCASSIPQGGTQYFGPGTRLLVL.

This chain joins TRBV5-4 and TRBJ2-1, with TRBD2 matching over 7 bases. The CDR3 is made up of 16 amino acids. Losses at the gene ends were 4 bases for V and 4 bases for J; bases not matched to a gene: 11. Germline CDR1 is SGHNT and CDR2 is YYREEE (reference sequence). CDR3 sequence reads: CASSPAVAGLYNEQFF. CDR3 bases: TGTGCCAGCAGCCCCGCTGTAGCGGGTTTATACAATGAGCAGTTCTTC.

This clone was observed a few times. V usage is TRBV10-2 and J usage is TRBJ2-1, with a weak D call TRBD2 (5 bases). CDR3 length: 17 amino acids. V was shortened by 6 bases and J by 3 bases, with 21 bases between the two germline ends. Germline CDR1 is WSHSY and CDR2 is SAAADI. In DNA, the CDR3 is TGCGCCAGCAGAATTCGCAGCGGAAGTTCCTACTACAATGAGCAGTTCTTC. It specifies CASRIRSGSSYYNEQFF.

The gene calls are TRBV30 and TRBJ1-1; 8 bases fit TRBD1. Trimming took 5 bases from V and 5 from J; bases not matched to a gene: 4. This CDR3 comprises 12 residues. Germline lookup yields CDR1 GTSNPN and CDR2 SVGIG (reference sequence). The CDR3 protein is CAWDRGGTEAFF. As DNA, the CDR3 is TGTGCCTGGGACAGGGGCGGGACTGAAGCTTTCTTT.

The J gene is TRBJ1-5, the V gene TRBV7-8; D ambiguous. This CDR3 contains 15 residues. Per the germline V gene, CDR1 is SGHVS and CDR2 is FQNEAQ. V was shortened by 3 bases and J by 6 bases, with 15 bases between the two germline ends. In DNA form, the CDR3 reads TGTGCCAGCAGCTTTGACCGAAAACCGGGTCAGCCCCAGCATTTT. This sequence encodes CASSFDRKPGQPQHF.

This chain uses TRBV5-1 with TRBJ2-3, with TRBD2 as a possible D gene (5 bases). Germline CDR1 SGHRS, CDR2 YFSETQ. V was trimmed by 3 bases and J by 2 bases, leaving 10 bases between them. The CDR3 is made up of 14 amino acids. The CDR3 reads CASSSREPTDTQYF. In nucleotides, the CDR3 is TGCGCCAGCAGCTCTCGGGAACCCACAGATACGCAGTATTTT.

This clone was recorded once. This chain links TRBV27 with TRBJ1-5; 9 bases fit TRBD1. This CDR3 comprises 17 residues. Germline V gene sequence: CDR1 MNHEY, CDR2 SMNVEV (reference sequence). V lost 7 bases to trimming and J lost 6 bases; unmatched junction nucleotides: 16. The CDR3 is CASMSLDRGGVGQPQHF. The CDR3 nucleotides are TGTGCCAGCATGTCGTTGGACAGGGGAGGGGTAGGTCAGCCCCAGCATTTT.

This rearrangement joins TRBV6-1 to TRBJ1-5, with D unclear. Germline V gene data show CDR1 as MNHNS and CDR2 as SASEGT. This CDR3 is built from 13 residues. V dropped 6 bases and J dropped 4 bases, with 10 bases sitting between them. The CDR3 DNA is TGTGCCAGCAGCGATGGGGAGAATCAGCCCCAGCATTTT. This encodes CASSDGENQPQHF.

The V gene is TRBV28, the J gene TRBJ2-7; no reliable D call. V lost 4 bases to trimming and J lost 5 bases, with 15 bases between them. Per germline, CDR1 MDHEN and CDR2 SYDVKM. The length of the CDR3 is 14 residues. In nucleotides, the CDR3 is TGTGCCAGCAGTTCACTTGAGGCCCTGAACGAGCAGTACTTC. The encoded protein is CASSSLEALNEQYF.

V usage is TRBV9 and J usage is TRBJ2-7; possible D gene TRBD2, 6 bases. The V and J ends lost 2 bases and 4 bases respectively, with 16 bases between them. This CDR3 spans 15 amino acids. Germline V CDR1 and CDR2: SGDLS, YYNGEE. The CDR3 here is CASSVTGTGGYEQYF. For the CDR3, the DNA is TGTGCCAGCAGCGTTACGGGGACTGGGGGATACGAGCAGTACTTC. The whole variable domain, remainder taken from reference TRBV9 and TRBJ2-7, is DSGVTQTPKHLITATGQRVTLRCSPRSGDLSVYWYQQSLDQGLQFLIQYYNGEERAKGNILERFSAQQFPDLHSELNLSSLELGDSALYFCASSVTGTGGYEQYFGPGTRLTVT.